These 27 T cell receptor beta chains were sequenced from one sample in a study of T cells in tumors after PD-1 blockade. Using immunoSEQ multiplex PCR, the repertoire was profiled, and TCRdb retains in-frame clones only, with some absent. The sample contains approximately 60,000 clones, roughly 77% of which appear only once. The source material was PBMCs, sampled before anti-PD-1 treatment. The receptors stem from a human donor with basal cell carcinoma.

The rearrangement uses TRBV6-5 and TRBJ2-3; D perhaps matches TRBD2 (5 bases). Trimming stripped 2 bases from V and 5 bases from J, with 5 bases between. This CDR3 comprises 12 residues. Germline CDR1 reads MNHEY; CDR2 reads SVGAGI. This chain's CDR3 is CASSYRGDTQYF. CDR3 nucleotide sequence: TGTGCCAGCAGTTACCGGGGAGATACGCAGTATTTT.

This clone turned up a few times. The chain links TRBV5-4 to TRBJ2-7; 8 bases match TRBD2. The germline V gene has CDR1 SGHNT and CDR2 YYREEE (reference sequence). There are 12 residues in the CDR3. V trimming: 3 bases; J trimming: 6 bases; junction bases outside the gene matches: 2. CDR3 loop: CASSSLAAEQYF. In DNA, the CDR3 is TGTGCCAGCAGCTCACTAGCGGCCGAGCAGTACTTC.

Here the CDR3 reads CASSPLGTLGRGYTF. The CDR3 DNA reads as TGTGCCAGCAGTCCCCTGGGGACGTTGGGTCGCGGCTACACCTTC. The chain couples TRBV28 to TRBJ1-2; D is possibly TRBD1 (5 bases). V lost 5 bases and J lost 8, with 21 bases in between. Germline CDR1 is MDHEN and CDR2 is SYDVKM. This CDR3 has 15 residues.

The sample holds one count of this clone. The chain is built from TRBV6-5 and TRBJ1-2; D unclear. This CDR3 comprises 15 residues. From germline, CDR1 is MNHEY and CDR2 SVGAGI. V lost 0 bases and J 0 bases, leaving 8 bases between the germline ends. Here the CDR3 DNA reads TGTGCCAGCAGTTACTCGTCGACGGCTAACTATGGCTACACCTTC. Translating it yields CASSYSSTANYGYTF.

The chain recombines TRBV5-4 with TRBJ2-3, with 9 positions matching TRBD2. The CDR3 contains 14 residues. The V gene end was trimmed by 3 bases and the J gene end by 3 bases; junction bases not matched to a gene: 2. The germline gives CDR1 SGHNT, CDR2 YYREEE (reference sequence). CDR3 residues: CASSSLAGTDTQYF. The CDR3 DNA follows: TGTGCCAGCAGCTCGCTAGCGGGGACAGATACGCAGTATTTT.

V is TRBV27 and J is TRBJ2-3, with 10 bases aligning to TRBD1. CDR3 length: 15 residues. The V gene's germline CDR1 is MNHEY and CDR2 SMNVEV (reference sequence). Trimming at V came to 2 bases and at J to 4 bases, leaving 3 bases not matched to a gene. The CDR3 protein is CASSLRDRGSDTQYF. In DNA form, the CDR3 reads TGTGCCAGCAGTTTAAGGGACAGGGGATCAGATACGCAGTATTTT.

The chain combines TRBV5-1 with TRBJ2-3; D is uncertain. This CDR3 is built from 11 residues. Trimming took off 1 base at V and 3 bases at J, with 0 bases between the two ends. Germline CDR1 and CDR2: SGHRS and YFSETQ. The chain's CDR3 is CASSLTDTQYF. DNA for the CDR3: TGCGCCAGCAGCTTGACAGATACGCAGTATTTT.

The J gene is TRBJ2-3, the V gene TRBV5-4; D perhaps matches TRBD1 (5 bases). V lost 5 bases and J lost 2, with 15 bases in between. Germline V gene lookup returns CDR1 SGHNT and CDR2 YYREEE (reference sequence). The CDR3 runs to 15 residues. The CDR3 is CASRYQGSSTDTQYF. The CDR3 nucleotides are TGTGCCAGCAGGTACCAGGGATCTTCCACAGATACGCAGTATTTT.

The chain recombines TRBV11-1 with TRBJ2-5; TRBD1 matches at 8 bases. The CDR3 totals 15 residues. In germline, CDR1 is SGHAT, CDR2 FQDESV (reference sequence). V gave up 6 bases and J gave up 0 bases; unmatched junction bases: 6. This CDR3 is CASSRDRGYQETQYF. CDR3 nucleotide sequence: TGTGCCAGCAGTCGTGACAGGGGATACCAAGAGACCCAGTACTTC.

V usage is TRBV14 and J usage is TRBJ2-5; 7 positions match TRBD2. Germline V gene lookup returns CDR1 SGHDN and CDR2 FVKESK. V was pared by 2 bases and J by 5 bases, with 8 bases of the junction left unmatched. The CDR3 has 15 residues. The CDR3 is CASSQPTSRKETQYF. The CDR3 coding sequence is TGTGCCAGCAGCCAACCGACTAGCCGGAAGGAGACCCAGTACTTC.

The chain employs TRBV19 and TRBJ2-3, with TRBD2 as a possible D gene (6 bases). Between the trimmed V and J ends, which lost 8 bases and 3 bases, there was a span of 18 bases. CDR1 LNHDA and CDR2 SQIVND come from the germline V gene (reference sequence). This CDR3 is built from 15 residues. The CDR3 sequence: CASGIGGVETDTQYF. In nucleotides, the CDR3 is TGTGCCAGTGGAATCGGCGGGGTGGAGACAGATACGCAGTATTTT.

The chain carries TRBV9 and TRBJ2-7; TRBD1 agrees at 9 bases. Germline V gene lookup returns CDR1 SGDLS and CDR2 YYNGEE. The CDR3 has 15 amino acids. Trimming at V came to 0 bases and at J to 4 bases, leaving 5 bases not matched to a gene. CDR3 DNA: TGTGCCAGCAGCGTAGGCCCGGGACAGGGTTACGAGCAGTACTTC. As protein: CASSVGPGQGYEQYF.

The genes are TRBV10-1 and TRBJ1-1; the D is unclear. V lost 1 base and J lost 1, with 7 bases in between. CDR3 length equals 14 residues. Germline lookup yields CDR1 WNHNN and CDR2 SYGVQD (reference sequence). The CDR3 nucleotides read TGCGCCAGCAGTGAGTTTCCAGAGAACACTGAAGCTTTCTTT. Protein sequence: CASSEFPENTEAFF.

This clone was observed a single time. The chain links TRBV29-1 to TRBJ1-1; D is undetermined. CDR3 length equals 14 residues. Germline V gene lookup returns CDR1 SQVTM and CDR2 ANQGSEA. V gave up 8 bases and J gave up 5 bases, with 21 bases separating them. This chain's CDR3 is CSSSQSAMGTEAFF. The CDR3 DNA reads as TGCAGCTCCTCCCAATCAGCCATGGGGACTGAAGCTTTCTTT.

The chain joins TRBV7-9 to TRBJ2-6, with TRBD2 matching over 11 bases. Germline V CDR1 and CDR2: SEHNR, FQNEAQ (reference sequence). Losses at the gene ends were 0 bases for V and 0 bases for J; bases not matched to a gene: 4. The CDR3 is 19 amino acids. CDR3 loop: CASSLARLAGGSGANVLTF. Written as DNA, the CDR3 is TGTGCCAGCAGCTTAGCGCGGCTAGCGGGGGGCTCTGGGGCCAACGTCCTGACTTTC.

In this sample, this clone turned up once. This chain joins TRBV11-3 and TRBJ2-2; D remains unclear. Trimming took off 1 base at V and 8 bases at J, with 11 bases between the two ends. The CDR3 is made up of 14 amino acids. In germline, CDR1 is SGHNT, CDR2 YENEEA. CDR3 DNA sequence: TGTGCCAGCAGCTTAGGCCCGGGTTCGGGGGAGCTGTTTTTT. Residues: CASSLGPGSGELFF.

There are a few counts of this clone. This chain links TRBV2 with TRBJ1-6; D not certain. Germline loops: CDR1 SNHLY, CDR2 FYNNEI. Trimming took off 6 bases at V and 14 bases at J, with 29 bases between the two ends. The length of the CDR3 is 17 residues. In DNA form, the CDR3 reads TGTGCCAGCAGGGCAGACCCTCTTGGAGGGTCGACTAAATCCCTCCACTTT. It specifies CASRADPLGGSTKSLHF.

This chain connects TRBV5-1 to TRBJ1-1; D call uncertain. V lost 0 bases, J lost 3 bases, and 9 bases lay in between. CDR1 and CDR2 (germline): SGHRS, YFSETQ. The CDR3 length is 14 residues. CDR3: CASSLGNGDTEAFF. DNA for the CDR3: TGCGCCAGCAGCTTGGGTAACGGGGACACTGAAGCTTTCTTT.

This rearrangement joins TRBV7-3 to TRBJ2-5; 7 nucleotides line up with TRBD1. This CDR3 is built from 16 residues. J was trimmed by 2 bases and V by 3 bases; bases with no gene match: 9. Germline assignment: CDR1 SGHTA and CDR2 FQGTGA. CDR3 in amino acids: CASSLGQTAGQETQYF. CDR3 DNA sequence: TGTGCCAGCAGCTTGGGACAGACGGCCGGACAAGAGACCCAGTACTTC.

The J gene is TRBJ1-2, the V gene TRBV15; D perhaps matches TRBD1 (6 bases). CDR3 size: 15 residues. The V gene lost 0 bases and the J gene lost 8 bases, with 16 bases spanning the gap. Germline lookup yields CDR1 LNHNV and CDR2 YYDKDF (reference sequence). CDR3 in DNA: TGTGCCACCAGCAGAGAAGTCGGGGGGCTAGGAGGCTACACCTTC. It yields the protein CATSREVGGLGGYTF.

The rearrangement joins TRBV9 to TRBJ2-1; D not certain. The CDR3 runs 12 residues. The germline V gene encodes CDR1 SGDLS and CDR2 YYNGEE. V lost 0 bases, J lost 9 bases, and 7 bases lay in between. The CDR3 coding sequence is TGTGCCAGCAGCGTAGACTTACGTGAGCAGTTCTTC. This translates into CASSVDLREQFF.

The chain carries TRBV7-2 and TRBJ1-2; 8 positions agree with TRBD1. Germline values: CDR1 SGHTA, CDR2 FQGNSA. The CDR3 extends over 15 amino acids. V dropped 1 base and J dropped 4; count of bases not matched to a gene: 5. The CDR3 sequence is CASSLGTGNIYGYTF. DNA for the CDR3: TGTGCCAGCAGCTTAGGGACAGGGAACATCTATGGCTACACCTTC.

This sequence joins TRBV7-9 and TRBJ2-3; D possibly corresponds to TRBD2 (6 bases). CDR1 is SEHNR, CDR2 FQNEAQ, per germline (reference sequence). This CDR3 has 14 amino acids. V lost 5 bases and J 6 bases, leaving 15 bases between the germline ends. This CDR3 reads CASSKELATDTQYF. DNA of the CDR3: TGTGCCAGCAGCAAAGAACTAGCTACCGATACGCAGTATTTT.

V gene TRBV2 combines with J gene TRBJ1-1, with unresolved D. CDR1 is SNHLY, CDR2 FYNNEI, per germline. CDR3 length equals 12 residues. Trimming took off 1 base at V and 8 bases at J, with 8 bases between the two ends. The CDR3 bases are TGTGCCAGCAGTGAAGGGTGGGAAGAAGCTTTCTTT. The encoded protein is CASSEGWEEAFF.

The CDR3 protein is CASSFGGSSYNEQFF. Written as DNA, the CDR3 is TGCGCCAGCAGCTTTGGCGGTAGCTCCTACAATGAGCAGTTCTTC. V gene TRBV5-1 combines with J gene TRBJ2-1, with D uncertain. From germline, CDR1 is SGHRS and CDR2 YFSETQ. The length of the CDR3 is 15 residues. V lost 2 bases, J lost 0 bases, and 9 bases lay in between. Drawing the rest from reference TRBV5-1 and TRBJ2-1, the complete variable domain is KAGVTQTPRYLIKTRGQQVTLSCSPISGHRSVSWYQQTPGQGLQFLFEYFSETQRNKGNFPGRFSGRQFSNSRSEMNVSTLELGDSALYLCASSFGGSSYNEQFFGPGTRLTVL.

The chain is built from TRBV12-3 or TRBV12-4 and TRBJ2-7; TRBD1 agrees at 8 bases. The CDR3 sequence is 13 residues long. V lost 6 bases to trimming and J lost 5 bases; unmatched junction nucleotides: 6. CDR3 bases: TGTGCCAGCAGCCTGAACAGGGGGGACGAGCAGTACTTC. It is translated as CASSLNRGDEQYF.

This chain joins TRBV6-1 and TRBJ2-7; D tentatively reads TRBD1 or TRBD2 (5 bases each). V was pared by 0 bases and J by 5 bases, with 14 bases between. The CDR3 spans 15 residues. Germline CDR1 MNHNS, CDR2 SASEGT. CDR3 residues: CASSEAGTVGHEQYF. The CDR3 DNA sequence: TGTGCCAGCAGTGAAGCCGGGACCGTAGGACACGAGCAGTACTTC.